A selection of T cell receptor beta chains follows, all from one sample in a study of siplizumab effects on memory and regulatory T cells. Sequenced by immunoSEQ multiplex PCR; TCRdb stores in-frame clones only, minus some. Among 13,000 to 15,000 clones listed, around 41% were seen once. These receptors' targets are unknown. The sequenced material came from CFSE-low (dividing) CD4+ T cells sorted from an allogeneic mixed lymphocyte reaction. The receptors were gathered from a human donor in good health; the cells came from an allogeneic mixed lymphocyte reaction. Some clones in this sample may be carry-over from other donors' samples. Each CDR3 is given with its conserved first and last residue. The D gene is left open where the match is weak. Some rows have no size entry. The others give once, few or many, or a class for an expanded clone.

J gene,clone size,V gene,D gene,CDR3 protein,CDR3 DNA
TRBJ2-1,NA,TRBV5-6,NA,CASSLLISGQRENEQFF,TGTGCCAGCAGCTTGTTAATCAGTGGCCAACGGGAGAATGAGCAGTTCTTC
TRBJ1-6,NA,TRBV4-1,NA,CASSQERGYTYNSPLHF,TGCGCCAGCAGCCAAGAGAGAGGGTACACCTATAATTCACCCCTCCACTTT
TRBJ2-7,NA,TRBV6-6,TRBD1,CASRPGTGSYEQYF,TGTGCCAGCCGACCCGGGACAGGGTCCTACGAGCAGTACTTC
TRBJ1-3,NA,TRBV10-3,NA,CAISTKKGGAGNTIYF,TGTGCCATCAGTACGAAAAAGGGAGGGGCTGGAAACACCATATATTTT
TRBJ1-5,few,TRBV19,NA,CASSNIRQANSNQPQHF,TGTGCCAGTAGTAACATAAGACAGGCTAATAGCAATCAGCCCCAGCATTTT
TRBJ2-7,few,TRBV18,TRBD2,CASSPLAGGPYEQYF,TGTGCCAGCTCCCCCCTCGCGGGAGGGCCCTACGAGCAGTACTTC
TRBJ2-1,few,TRBV5-1,NA,CASSSPYLNNEQFF,TGCGCCAGCAGCTCCCCATATCTGAACAATGAGCAGTTCTTC
TRBJ1-2,NA,TRBV28,NA,CASMGYSGSYGYTF,TGTGCCAGCATGGGGTATTCGGGCTCCTATGGCTACACCTTC
TRBJ2-7,NA,TRBV6-6,TRBD2,CASSSTSGSSYEQYF,TGTGCCAGCAGTTCGACTAGCGGGAGCTCCTACGAGCAGTACTTC
TRBJ2-7,NA,TRBV29-1,NA,CSVEMARYEQYF,TGCAGCGTTGAAATGGCTCGGTACGAGCAGTACTTC
TRBJ1-2,NA,TRBV5-1,TRBD1,CASSLDRGVGYTF,TGCGCCAGCAGTCTGGACAGGGGGGTTGGCTACACCTTC
TRBJ2-3,NA,TRBV6-5,NA,CASSYRRAGTDTQYF,TGTGCCAGCAGTTACAGACGGGCTGGTACAGATACGCAGTATTTT
TRBJ2-3,few,TRBV7-6,NA,CASSLGGLRTDTQYF,TGTGCCAGCAGCTTGGGCGGGCTTCGCACAGATACGCAGTATTTT
TRBJ1-5,NA,TRBV15,NA,CATSREGNQPQHF,TGTGCCACCAGCAGAGAGGGCAATCAGCCCCAGCATTTT
TRBJ2-1,NA,TRBV11-2,NA,CASSLGGGQMNEQFF,TGTGCCAGCAGCTTAGGGGGCGGACAGATGAATGAGCAGTTCTTC
TRBJ2-1,NA,TRBV19,TRBD2,CASSRSPSGRIEFF,TGTGCCAGTAGTCGGTCCCCTAGCGGGAGAATCGAGTTCTTC
TRBJ2-7,NA,TRBV6-5,NA,CASSRQGQRGQYF,TGTGCCAGCAGCCGTCAAGGCCAACGAGGGCAGTACTTC
TRBJ1-6,few,TRBV12-5,NA,CASGLETRSPLHF,TGTGCTAGTGGTTTGGAAACCCGGTCACCCCTCCACTTT
TRBJ2-7,NA,TRBV5-8,TRBD1,CASSRKATGTYEQYF,TGTGCCAGCAGCCGTAAGGCGACAGGGACCTACGAGCAGTACTTC
TRBJ2-7,NA,TRBV11-2,NA,CASSLGRSYEQYF,TGTGCCAGCAGCTTAGGGAGGTCTTACGAGCAGTACTTC
TRBJ1-4,medium-sized,TRBV19,NA,CASSPLGPGTNEKLFF,TGTGCCAGTAGTCCCCTCGGTCCAGGGACTAATGAAAAACTGTTTTTT
TRBJ1-1,many,TRBV7-2,NA,CASSFSSEAFF,TGTGCCAGCAGCTTCAGCTCTGAAGCTTTCTTT
TRBJ1-1,medium-sized,TRBV4-2,TRBD1,CASSQGYRGDTEAFF,TGTGCCAGCAGCCAAGGGTACAGGGGGGACACTGAAGCTTTCTTT
TRBJ2-7,NA,TRBV15,TRBD2,CATSRDPGGYEQYF,TGTGCCACCAGCAGAGATCCGGGGGGCTACGAGCAGTACTTC